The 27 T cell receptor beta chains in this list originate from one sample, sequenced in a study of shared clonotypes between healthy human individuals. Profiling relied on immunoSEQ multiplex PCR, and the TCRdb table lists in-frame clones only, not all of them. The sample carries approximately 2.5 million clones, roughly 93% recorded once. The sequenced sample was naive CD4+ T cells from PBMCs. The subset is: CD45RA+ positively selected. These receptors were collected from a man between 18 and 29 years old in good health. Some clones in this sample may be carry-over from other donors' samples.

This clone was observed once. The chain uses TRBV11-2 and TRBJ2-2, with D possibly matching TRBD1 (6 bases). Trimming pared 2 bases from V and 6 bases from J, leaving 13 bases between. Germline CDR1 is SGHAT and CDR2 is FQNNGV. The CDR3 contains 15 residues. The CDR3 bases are TGTGCCAGCAGCTTACAACAGGGTTTAGCCGGGGAGCTGTTTTTT. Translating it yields CASSLQQGLAGELFF. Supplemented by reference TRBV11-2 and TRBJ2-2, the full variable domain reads EAGVAQSPRYKIIEKRQSVAFWCNPISGHATLYWYQQILGQGPKLLIQFQNNGVVDDSQLPKDRFSAERLKGVDSTLKIQPAKLEDSAVYLCASSLQQGLAGELFFGEGSRLTVL.

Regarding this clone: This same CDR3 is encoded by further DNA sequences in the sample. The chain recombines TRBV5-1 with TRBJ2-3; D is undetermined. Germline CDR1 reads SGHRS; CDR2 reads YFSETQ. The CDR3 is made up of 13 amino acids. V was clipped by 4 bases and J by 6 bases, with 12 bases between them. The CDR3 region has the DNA TGCGCCAGCAGCCCCGGACCAACGGATACGCAGTATTTT. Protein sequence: CASSPGPTDTQYF.

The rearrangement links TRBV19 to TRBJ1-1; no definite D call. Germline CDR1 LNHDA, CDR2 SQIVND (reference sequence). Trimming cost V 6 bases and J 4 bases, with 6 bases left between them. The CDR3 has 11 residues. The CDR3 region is CASSPSTEAFF. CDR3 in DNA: TGTGCCAGTAGCCCGAGCACTGAAGCTTTCTTT. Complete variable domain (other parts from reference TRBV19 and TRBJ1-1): DGGITQSPKYLFRKEGQNVTLSCEQNLNHDAMYWYRQDPGQGLRLIYYSQIVNDFQKGDIAEGYSVSREKKESFPLTVTSAQKNPTAFYLCASSPSTEAFFGQGTRLTVV.

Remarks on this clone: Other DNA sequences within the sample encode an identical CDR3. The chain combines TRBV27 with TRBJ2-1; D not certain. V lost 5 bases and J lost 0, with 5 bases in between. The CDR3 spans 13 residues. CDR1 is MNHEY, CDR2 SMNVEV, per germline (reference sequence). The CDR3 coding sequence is TGTGCCAGCAGTCTGAGCTCCTACAATGAGCAGTTCTTC. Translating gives CASSLSSYNEQFF.

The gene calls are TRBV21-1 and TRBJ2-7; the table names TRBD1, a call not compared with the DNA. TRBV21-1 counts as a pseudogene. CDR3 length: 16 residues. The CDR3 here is CASSSRRDSGSYEQYF. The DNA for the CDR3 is TGTGCCAGCAGCTCCCGCCGGGACAGCGGCTCCTACGAGCAGTACTTC.

The CDR3: CSVEAGLGGEQYF. CDR3 bases: TGCAGCGTTGAGGCGGGACTAGGGGGAGAGCAGTACTTC. The chain recombines TRBV29-1 with TRBJ2-7; 8 positions match TRBD2. Germline V gives CDR1 SQVTM, CDR2 ANQGSEA. The CDR3 totals 13 residues. V gave up 3 bases and J gave up 7 bases; unmatched junction bases: 8.

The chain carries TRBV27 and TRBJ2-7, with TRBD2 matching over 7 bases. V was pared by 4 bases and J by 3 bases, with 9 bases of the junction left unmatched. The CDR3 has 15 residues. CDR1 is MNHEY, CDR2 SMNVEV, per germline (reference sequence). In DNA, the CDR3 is TGTGCCAGCAGTTGGGGAACTGGGGGGGGCTACGAGCAGTACTTC. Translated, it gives CASSWGTGGGYEQYF.

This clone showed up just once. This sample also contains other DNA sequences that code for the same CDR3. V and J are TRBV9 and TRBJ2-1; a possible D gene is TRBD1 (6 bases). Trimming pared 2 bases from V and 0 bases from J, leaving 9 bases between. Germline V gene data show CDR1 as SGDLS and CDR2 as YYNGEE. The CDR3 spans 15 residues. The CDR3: CASSVQGSSYNEQFF. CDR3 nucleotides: TGTGCCAGCAGCGTGCAGGGGAGCTCCTACAATGAGCAGTTCTTC.

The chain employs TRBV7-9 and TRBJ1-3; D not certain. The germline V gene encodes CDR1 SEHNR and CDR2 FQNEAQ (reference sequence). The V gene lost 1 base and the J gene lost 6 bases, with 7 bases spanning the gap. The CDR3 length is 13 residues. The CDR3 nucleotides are TGTGCCAGCAGCTTAGAGTCCAAAAACACCATATATTTT. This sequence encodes CASSLESKNTIYF.

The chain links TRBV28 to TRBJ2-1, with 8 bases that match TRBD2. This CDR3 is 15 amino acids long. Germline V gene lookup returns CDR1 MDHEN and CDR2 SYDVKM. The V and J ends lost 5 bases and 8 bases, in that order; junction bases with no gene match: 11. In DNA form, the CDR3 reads TGTGCCAGCAGTGCATCCGGGACTAGGATCTATGAGCAGTTCTTC. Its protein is CASSASGTRIYEQFF. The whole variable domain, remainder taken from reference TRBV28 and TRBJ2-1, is DVKVTQSSRYLVKRTGEKVFLECVQDMDHENMFWYRQDPGLGLRLIYFSYDVKMKEKGDIPEGYSVSREKKERFSLILESASTNQTSMYLCASSASGTRIYEQFFGPGTRLTVL.

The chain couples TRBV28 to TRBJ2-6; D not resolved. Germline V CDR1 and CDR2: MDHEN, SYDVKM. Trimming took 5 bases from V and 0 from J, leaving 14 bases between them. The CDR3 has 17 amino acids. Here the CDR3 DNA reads TGTGCCAGCAGTCCTTCGGGCTGGTCCTCTGGGGCCAACGTCCTGACTTTC. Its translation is CASSPSGWSSGANVLTF.

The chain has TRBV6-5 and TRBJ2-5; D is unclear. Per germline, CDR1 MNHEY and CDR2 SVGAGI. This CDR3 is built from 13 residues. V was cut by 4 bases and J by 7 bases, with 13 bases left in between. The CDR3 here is CASSSRYPGTQYF. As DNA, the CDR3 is TGTGCCAGCAGTTCGAGATATCCTGGGACCCAGTACTTC.

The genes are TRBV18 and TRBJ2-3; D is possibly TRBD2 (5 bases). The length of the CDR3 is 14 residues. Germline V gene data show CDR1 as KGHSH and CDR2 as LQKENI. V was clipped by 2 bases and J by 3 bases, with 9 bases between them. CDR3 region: CASSPIPGTDTQYF. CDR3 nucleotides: TGTGCCAGCTCACCAATACCGGGGACAGATACGCAGTATTTT.

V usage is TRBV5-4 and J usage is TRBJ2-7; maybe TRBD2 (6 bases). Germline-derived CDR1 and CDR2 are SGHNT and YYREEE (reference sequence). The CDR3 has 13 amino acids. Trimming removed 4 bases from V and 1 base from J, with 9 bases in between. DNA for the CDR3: TGTGCCAGCAGCATCGGGACTTCCTACGAGCAGTACTTC. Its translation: CASSIGTSYEQYF.

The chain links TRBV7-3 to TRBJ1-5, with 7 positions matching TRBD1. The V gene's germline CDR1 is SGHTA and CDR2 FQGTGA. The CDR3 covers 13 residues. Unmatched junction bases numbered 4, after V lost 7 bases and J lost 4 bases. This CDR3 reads CASNRTGNQPQHF. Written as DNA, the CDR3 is TGTGCCAGCAACCGGACAGGTAATCAGCCCCAGCATTTT.

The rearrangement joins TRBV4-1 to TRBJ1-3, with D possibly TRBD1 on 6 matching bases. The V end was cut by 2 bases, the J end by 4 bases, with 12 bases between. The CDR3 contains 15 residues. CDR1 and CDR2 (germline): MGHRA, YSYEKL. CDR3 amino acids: CASSQLGTPGNTIYF. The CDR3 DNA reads TGCGCCAGCAGCCAATTAGGGACACCCGGAAACACCATATATTTT.

The CDR3 nucleotides read TGTGCCTGGAGTGTAGCGGGAGGCTCCTACAATGAGCAGTTCTTC. This sequence encodes CAWSVAGGSYNEQFF. V and J are TRBV30 and TRBJ2-1; 9 nucleotides align to TRBD2. The CDR3 is made up of 15 amino acids. J was trimmed by 0 bases and V by 0 bases; bases with no gene match: 0. Germline assignment: CDR1 GTSNPN and CDR2 SVGIG (reference sequence). The entire variable domain, with the rest obtained from reference TRBV30 and TRBJ2-1, is as follows: SQTIHQWPATLVQPVGSPLSLECTVEGTSNPNLYWYRQAAGRGLQLLFYSVGIGQISSEVPQNLSASRPQDRQFILSSKKLLLSDSGFYLCAWSVAGGSYNEQFFGPGTRLTVL.

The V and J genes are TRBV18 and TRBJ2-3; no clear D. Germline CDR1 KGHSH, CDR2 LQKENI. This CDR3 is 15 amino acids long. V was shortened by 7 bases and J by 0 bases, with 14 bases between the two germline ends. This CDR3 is CASFTHPTSTDTQYF. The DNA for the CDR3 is TGTGCCAGCTTTACCCATCCAACTAGCACAGATACGCAGTATTTT.

The CDR3 spells CAISDLGNGDEKLFF. The CDR3 DNA is TGTGCCATCAGTGATCTAGGAAATGGGGATGAAAAACTGTTTTTT. The J gene is TRBJ1-4, the V gene TRBV10-3; D is ambiguous. Looked up from germline, CDR1 is ENHRY and CDR2 is SYGVKD. This CDR3 contains 15 residues. The V and J ends lost 3 bases and 6 bases respectively, with 14 bases between them.

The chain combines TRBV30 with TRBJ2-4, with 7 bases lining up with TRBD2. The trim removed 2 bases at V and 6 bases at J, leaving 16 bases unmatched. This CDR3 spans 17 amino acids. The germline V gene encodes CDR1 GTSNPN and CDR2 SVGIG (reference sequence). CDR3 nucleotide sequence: TGTGCCTGGAGTCTGGGGGAGGGCCGAGTCCAAGGAAACATTCAGTACTTC. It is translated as CAWSLGEGRVQGNIQYF. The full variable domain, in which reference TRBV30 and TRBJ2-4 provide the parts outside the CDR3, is SQTIHQWPATLVQPVGSPLSLECTVEGTSNPNLYWYRQAAGRGLQLLFYSVGIGQISSEVPQNLSASRPQDRQFILSSKKLLLSDSGFYLCAWSLGEGRVQGNIQYFGAGTRLSVL.

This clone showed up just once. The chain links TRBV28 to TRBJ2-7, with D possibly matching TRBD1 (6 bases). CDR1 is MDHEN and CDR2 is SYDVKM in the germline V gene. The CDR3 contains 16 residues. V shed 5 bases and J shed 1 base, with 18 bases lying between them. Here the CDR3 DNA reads TGTGCCAGCAGTATCCCCCGGGACACATATTCCTACGAGCAGTACTTC. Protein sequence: CASSIPRDTYSYEQYF.

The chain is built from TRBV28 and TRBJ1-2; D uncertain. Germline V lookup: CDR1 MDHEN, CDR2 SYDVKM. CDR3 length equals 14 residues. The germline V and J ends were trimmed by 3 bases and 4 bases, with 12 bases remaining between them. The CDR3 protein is CASSLPGFAYGYTF. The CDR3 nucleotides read TGTGCCAGCAGTTTGCCGGGGTTTGCCTATGGCTACACCTTC.

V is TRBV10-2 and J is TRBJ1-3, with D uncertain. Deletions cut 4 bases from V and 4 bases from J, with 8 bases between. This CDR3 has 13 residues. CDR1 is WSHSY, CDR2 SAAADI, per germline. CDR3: CASSGTPGNTIYF. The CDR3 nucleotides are TGCGCCAGCAGTGGGACGCCGGGAAACACCATATATTTT.

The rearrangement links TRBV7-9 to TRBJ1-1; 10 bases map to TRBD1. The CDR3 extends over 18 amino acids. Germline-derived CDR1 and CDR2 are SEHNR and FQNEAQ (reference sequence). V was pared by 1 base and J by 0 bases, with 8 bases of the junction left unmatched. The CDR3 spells CASSLGSRGTGVNTEAFF. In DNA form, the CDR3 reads TGTGCCAGCAGCTTAGGTTCTCGGGGGACAGGGGTGAACACTGAAGCTTTCTTT.

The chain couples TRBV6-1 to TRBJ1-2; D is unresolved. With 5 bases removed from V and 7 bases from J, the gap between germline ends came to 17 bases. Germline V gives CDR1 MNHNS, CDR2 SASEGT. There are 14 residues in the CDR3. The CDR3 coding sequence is TGTGCCAGCAGTTTGACCGGGTCTATGTCTGGCTACACCTTC. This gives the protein CASSLTGSMSGYTF.

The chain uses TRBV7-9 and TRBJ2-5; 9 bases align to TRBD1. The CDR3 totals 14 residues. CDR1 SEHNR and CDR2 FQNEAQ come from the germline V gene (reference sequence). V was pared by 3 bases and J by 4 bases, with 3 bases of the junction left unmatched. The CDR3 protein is CASSLTGGRETQYF. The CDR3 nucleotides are TGTGCCAGCAGCTTGACAGGGGGTCGAGAGACCCAGTACTTC. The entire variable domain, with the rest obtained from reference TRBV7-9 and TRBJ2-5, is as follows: DTGVSQNPRHKITKRGQNVTFRCDPISEHNRLYWYRQTLGQGPEFLTYFQNEAQLEKSRLLSDRFSAERPKGSFSTLEIQRTEQGDSAMYLCASSLTGGRETQYFGPGTRLLVL.

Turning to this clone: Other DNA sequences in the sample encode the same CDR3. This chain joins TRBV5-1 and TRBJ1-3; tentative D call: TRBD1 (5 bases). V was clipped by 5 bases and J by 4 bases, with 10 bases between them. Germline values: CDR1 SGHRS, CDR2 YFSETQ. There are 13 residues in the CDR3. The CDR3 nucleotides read TGCGCCAGCAGTCGGGGGTCCGGAAACACCATATATTTT. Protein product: CASSRGSGNTIYF.